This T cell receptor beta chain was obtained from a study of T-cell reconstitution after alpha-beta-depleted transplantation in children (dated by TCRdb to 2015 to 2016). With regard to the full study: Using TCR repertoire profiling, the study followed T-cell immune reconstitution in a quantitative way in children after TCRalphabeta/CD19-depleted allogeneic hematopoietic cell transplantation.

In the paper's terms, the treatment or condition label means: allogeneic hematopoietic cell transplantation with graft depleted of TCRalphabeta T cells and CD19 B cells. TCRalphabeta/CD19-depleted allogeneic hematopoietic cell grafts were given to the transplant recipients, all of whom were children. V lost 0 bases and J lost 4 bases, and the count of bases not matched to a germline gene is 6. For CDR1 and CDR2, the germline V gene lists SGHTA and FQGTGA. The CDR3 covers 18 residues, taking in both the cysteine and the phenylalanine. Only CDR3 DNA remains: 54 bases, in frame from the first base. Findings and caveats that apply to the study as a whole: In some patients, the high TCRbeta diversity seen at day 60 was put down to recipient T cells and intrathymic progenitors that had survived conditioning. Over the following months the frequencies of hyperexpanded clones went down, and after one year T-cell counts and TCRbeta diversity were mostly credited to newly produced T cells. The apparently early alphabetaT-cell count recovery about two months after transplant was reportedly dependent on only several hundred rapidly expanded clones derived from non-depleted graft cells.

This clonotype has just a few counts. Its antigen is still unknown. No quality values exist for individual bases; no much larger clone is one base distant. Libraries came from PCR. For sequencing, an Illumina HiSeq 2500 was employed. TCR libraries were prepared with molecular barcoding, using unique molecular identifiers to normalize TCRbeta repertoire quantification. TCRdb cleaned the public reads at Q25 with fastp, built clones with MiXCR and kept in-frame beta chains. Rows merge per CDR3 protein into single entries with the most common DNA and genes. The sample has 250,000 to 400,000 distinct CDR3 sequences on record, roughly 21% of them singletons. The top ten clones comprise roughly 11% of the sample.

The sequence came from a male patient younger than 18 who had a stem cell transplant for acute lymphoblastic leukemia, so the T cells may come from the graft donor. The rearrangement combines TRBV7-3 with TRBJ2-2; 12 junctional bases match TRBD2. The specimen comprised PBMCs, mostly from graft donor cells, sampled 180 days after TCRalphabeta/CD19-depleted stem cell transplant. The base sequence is TGTGCCAGCAGCTTAACCCTAGCGGGAGGGCCGGGCACCGGGGAGCTGTTTTTT. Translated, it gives CASSLTLAGGPGTGELFF.